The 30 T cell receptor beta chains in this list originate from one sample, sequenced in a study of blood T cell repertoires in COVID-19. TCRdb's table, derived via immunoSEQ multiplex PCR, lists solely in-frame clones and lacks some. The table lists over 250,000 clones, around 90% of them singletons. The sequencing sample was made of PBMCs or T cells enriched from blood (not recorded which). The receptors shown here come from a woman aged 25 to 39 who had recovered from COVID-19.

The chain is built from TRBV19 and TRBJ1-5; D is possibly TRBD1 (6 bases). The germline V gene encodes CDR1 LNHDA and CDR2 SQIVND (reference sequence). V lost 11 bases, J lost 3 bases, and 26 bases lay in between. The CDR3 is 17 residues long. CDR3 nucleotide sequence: TGTGCCGCCAGTAGTATAGAGGGGGTGTTGGACAATCAGCCCCAGCATTTT. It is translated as CAASSIEGVLDNQPQHF. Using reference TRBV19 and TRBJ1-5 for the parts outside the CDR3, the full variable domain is DGGITQSPKYLFRKEGQNVTLSCEQNLNHDAMYWYRQDPGQGLRLIYYSQIVNDFQKGDIAEGYSVSREKKESFPLTVTSAQKNPTAFYLCAASSIEGVLDNQPQHFGDGTRLSIL.

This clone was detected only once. The CDR3 reads CSVGRGGGETQYF. DNA for the CDR3: TGCAGCGTTGGGAGGGGGGGAGGAGAGACCCAGTACTTC. V is TRBV29-1 and J is TRBJ2-5; tentatively, D is TRBD2 (7 bases). The CDR3 consists of 13 residues. Trimming cost V 4 bases and J 4 bases, with 13 bases left between them. CDR1 and CDR2 from the germline V gene are SQVTM and ANQGSEA.

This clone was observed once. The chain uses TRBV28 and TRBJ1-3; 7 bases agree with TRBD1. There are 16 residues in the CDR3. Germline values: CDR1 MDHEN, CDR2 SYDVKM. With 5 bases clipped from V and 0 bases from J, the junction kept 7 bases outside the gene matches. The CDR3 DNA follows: TGTGCCAGCAGTGTAGGGGGCGGATTCTCTGGAAACACCATATATTTT. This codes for CASSVGGGFSGNTIYF.

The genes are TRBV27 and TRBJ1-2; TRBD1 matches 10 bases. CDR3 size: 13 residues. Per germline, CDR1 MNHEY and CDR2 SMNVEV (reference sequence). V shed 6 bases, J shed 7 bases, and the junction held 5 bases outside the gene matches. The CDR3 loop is CASRDRGMFGYTF. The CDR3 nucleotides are TGTGCCAGCAGGGACAGGGGGATGTTTGGCTACACCTTC.

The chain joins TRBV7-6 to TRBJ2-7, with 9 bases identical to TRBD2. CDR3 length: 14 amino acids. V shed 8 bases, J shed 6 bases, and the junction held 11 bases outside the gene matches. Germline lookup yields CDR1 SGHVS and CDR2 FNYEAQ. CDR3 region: CASSMASGTFEQYF. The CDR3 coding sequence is TGTGCCAGCTCGATGGCTAGCGGGACTTTCGAGCAGTACTTC.

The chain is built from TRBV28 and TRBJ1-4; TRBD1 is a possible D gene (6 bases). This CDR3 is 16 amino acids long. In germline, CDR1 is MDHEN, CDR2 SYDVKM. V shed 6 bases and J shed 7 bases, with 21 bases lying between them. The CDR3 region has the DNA TGTGCCAGCAGACCTTCAACAGGGCCTCGTGTTGAAAAACTGTTTTTT. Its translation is CASRPSTGPRVEKLFF.

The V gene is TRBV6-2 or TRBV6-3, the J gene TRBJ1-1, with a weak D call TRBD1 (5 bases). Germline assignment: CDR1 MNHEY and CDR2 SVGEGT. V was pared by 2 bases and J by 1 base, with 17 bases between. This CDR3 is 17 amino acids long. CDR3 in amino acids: CASSYVTGEVTNTEAFF. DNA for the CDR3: TGTGCCAGCAGTTACGTCACGGGGGAGGTTACGAACACTGAAGCTTTCTTT.

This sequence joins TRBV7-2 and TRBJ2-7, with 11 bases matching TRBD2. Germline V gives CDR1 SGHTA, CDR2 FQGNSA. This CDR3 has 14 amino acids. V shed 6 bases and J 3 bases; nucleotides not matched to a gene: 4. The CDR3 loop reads CASSPTSGSYEQYF. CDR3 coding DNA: TGTGCCAGCAGTCCAACTAGCGGGAGCTACGAGCAGTACTTC.

The CDR3 protein is CAWGRMMNTEAFF. The DNA for the CDR3 is TGTGCCTGGGGCAGGATGATGAACACTGAAGCTTTCTTT. The rearrangement joins TRBV30 to TRBJ1-1; D uncertain. Looked up from germline, CDR1 is GTSNPN and CDR2 is SVGIG (reference sequence). The CDR3 runs 13 residues. V was cut by 5 bases and J by 0 bases, with 10 bases left in between.

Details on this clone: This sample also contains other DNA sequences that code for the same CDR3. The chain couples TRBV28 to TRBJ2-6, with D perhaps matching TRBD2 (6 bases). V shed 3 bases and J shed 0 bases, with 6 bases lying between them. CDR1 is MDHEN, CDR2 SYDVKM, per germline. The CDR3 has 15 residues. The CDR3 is CASSLGGSGANVLTF. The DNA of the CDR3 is TGTGCCAGCAGTTTGGGGGGCTCTGGGGCCAACGTCCTGACTTTC.

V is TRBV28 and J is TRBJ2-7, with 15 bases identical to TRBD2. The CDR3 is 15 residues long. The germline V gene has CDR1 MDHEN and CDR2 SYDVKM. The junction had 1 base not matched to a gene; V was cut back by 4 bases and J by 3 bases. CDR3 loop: CASSSGLAGGYEQYF. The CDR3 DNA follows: TGTGCCAGCAGTTCGGGACTAGCGGGAGGCTACGAGCAGTACTTC.

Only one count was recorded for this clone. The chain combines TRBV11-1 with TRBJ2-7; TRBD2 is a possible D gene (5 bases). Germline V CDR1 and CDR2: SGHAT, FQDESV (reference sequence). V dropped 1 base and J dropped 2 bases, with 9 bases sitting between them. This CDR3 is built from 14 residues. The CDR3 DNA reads TGTGCCAGCAGCTTAGAGGGAGCCGCCTACGAGCAGTACTTC. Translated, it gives CASSLEGAAYEQYF.

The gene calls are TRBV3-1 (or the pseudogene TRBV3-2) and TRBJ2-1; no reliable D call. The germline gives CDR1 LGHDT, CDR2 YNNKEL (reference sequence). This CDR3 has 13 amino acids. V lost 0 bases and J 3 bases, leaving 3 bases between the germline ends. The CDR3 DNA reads TGTGCCAGCAGCCAAGATAACTACAATGAGCAGTTCTTC. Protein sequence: CASSQDNYNEQFF.

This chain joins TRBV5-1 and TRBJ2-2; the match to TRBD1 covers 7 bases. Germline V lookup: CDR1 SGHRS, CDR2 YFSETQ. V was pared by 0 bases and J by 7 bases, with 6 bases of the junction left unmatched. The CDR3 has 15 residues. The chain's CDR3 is CASSLVTGSGGELFF. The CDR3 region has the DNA TGCGCCAGCAGCTTGGTGACAGGGTCTGGCGGGGAGCTGTTTTTT.

CDR3 DNA: TGTGCCAGCAGCTTGAGAGGGAGGGCGCCCGGGGAGCAGTACTTC. Translating gives CASSLRGRAPGEQYF. The chain combines TRBV5-4 with TRBJ2-7; 7 positions agree with TRBD2. Trimming removed 1 base from V and 7 bases from J; junction bases left unmatched: 11. CDR3 length: 15 residues. Germline assignment: CDR1 SGHNT and CDR2 YYREEE (reference sequence).

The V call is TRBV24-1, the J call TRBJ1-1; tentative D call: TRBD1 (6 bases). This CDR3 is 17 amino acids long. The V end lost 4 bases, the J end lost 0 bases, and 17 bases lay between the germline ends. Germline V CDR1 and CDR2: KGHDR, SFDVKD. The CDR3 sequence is CATSEAPDSGMNTEAFF. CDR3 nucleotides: TGTGCCACCAGTGAGGCCCCGGACAGCGGGATGAACACTGAAGCTTTCTTT.

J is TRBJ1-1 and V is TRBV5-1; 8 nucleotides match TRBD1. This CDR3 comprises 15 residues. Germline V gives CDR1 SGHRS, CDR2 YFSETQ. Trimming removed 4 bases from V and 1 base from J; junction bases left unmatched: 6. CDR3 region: CASSALGTGNTEAFF. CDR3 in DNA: TGCGCCAGCAGCGCACTTGGGACAGGGAACACTGAAGCTTTCTTT.

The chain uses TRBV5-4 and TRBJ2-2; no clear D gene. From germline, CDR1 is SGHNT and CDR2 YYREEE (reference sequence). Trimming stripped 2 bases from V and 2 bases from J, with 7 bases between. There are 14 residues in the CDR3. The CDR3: CASSFEHNTGELFF. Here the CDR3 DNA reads TGTGCCAGCAGCTTTGAACATAACACCGGGGAGCTGTTTTTT.

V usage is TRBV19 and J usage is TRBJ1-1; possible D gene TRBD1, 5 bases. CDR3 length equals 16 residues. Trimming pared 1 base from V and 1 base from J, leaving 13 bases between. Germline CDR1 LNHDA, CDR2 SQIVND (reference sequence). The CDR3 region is CASSIGGRVRNTEAFF. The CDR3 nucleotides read TGTGCCAGTAGTATAGGTGGCAGGGTCCGGAACACTGAAGCTTTCTTT.

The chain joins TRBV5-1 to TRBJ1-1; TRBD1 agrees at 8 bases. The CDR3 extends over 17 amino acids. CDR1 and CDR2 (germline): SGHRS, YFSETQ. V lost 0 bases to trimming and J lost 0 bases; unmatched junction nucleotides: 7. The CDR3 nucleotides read TGCGCCAGCAGCTTGGGGGCAGGGGGCGGCATGAACACTGAAGCTTTCTTT. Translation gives CASSLGAGGGMNTEAFF. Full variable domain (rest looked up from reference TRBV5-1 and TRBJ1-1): KAGVTQTPRYLIKTRGQQVTLSCSPISGHRSVSWYQQTPGQGLQFLFEYFSETQRNKGNFPGRFSGRQFSNSRSEMNVSTLELGDSALYLCASSLGAGGGMNTEAFFGQGTRLTVV.

The CDR3 loop is CASSDEGQGAHGYTF. CDR3 coding DNA: TGTGCCAGCAGTGACGAAGGACAGGGGGCACATGGCTACACCTTC. V gene TRBV25-1 combines with J gene TRBJ1-2; 11 bases align to TRBD1. CDR1 and CDR2 (germline): MGHDK, SYGVNS. Trimming took 3 bases from V and 6 from J; bases not matched to a gene: 6. The CDR3 runs 15 residues.

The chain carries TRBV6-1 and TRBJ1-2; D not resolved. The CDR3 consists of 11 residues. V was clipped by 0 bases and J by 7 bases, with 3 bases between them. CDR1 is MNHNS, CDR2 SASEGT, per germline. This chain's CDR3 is CASSEAAGYTF. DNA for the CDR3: TGTGCCAGCAGTGAAGCGGCTGGCTACACCTTC.

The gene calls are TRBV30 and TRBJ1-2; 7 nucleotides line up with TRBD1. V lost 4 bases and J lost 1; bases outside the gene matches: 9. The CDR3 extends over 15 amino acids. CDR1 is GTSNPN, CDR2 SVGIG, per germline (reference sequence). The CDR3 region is CAWNRGWADNYGYTF. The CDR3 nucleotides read TGTGCCTGGAACAGGGGATGGGCGGATAACTATGGCTACACCTTC. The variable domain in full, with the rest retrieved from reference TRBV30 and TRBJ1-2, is SQTIHQWPATLVQPVGSPLSLECTVEGTSNPNLYWYRQAAGRGLQLLFYSVGIGQISSEVPQNLSASRPQDRQFILSSKKLLLSDSGFYLCAWNRGWADNYGYTFGSGTRLTVV.

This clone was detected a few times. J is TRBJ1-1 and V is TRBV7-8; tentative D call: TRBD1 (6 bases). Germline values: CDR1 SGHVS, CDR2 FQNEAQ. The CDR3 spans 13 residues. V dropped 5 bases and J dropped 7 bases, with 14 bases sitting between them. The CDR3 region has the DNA TGTGCCAGCAGCCCTCGAGCCAGGGGTGAAGCTTTCTTT. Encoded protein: CASSPRARGEAFF. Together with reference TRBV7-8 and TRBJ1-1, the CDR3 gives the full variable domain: GAGVSQSPRYKVAKRGQDVALRCDPISGHVSLFWYQQALGQGPEFLTYFQNEAQLDKSGLPSDRFFAERPEGSVSTLKIQRTQQEDSAVYLCASSPRARGEAFFGQGTRLTVV.

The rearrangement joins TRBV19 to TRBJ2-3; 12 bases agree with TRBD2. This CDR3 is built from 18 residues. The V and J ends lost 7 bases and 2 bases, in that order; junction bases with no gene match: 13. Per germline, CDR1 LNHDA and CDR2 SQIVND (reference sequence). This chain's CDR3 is CASTPGLAGRSITDTQYF. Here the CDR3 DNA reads TGTGCCAGTACCCCGGGACTAGCGGGCCGGTCCATCACAGATACGCAGTATTTT.

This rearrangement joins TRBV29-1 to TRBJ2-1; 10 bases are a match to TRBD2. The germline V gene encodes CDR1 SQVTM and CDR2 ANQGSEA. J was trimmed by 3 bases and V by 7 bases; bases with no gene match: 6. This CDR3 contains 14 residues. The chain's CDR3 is CSGRASGSYNEQFF. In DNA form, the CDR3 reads TGCAGCGGCCGAGCTAGCGGGAGCTACAATGAGCAGTTCTTC.

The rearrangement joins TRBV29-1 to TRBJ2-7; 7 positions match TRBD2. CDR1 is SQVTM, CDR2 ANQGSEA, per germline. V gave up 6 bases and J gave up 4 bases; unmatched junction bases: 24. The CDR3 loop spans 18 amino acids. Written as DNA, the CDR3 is TGCAGCGTGGGATACAGGAGTGTTTGGGCGGGAGTTCAGTACGAGCAGTACTTC. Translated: CSVGYRSVWAGVQYEQYF.

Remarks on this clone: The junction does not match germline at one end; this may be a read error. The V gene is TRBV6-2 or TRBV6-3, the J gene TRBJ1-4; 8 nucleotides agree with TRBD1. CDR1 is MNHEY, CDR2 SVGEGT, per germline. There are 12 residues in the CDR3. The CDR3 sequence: CASSAITGQGLF. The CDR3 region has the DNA TGTGCCAGCAGTGCCATCACCGGACAGGGTCTTTTT.

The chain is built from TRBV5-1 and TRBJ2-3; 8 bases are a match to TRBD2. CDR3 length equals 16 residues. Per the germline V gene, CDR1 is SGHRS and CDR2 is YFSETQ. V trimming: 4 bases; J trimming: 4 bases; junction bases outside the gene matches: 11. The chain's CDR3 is CASSPAGTSFADTQYF. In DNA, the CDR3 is TGCGCCAGCAGCCCCGCCGGGACTAGTTTTGCAGATACGCAGTATTTT.

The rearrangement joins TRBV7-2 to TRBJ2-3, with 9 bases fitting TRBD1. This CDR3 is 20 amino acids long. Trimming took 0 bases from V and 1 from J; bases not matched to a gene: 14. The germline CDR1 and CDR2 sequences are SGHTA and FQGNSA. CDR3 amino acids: CASSLALTLRDRDGTDTQYF. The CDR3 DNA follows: TGTGCCAGCAGCTTAGCCCTTACTTTACGGGACAGGGACGGCACAGATACGCAGTATTTT.